This TCR beta chain was obtained from a study of blood T cell repertoires in COVID-19. Study overall: Sources were T cells, B-cell-depleted T cells, or PBMCs; the material itself was cDNA or gDNA.

This CDR3 has 13 residues. Assay used: immunoSEQ multiplex PCR; TCRdb lists only in-frame clones, some missing. The top ten clones hold over 15% of a sample with some 140,000 clones, 80% to 85% of them seen once. The sequenced sample consisted of PBMCs or T cells enriched from blood (not recorded which). The sequence was obtained from a man aged 25-40 years who had recovered from COVID-19. The V and J genes are TRBV21-1 and TRBJ2-1; TRBD1 is the table's D call and was not checked against the DNA. TRBV21-1 has pseudogene status. The CDR3 nucleotides are TGTGCCAGCAGCATGGACAGGGACAATGAGCAGTTCTTC. Protein product: CASSMDRDNEQFF.